The clone carrying this TCR beta chain was detected a few times. Its antigen is unknown. The sample comes from a study of T cells after yellow fever vaccination. Findings and limits, study-wide: Reappearance after the booster was observed for most primary-vaccination clones (96% CD4, about 91% CD8). The secondary response showed a weaker magnitude and a faster peak, day 5 versus 15.

A single record per CDR3 protein comes from TCRdb applying MiXCR to the 5' RACE reads. The table shows 250,000 to 300,000 distinct CDR3 sequences, with around 5.3% occurring only once. Trimming cost V 1 base and J 4 bases; bases outside gene matches: 4. The CDR3 has 16 amino acids. The germline V gene encodes CDR1 SGHTA and CDR2 FQGTGA. The chain couples TRBV7-3 to TRBJ2-2; 9 bases line up with TRBD1. Here the sequenced sample was CD4+ T cells sorted from PBMCs, taken on the day of the yellow fever booster vaccination. This sequence was found in a man between 18 and 35 years old who received the YFV17D yellow fever vaccine. CDR3 nucleotide sequence: TGTGCCAGCAGCTTAATAGGGACAGGGTCCACCGGGGAGCTGTTTTTT. Residues: CASSLIGTGSTGELFF.